The sample holds one count of the clone carrying this TCR beta chain. The sample is drawn from a study of OX40 agonist ivuxolimab in advanced cancers. The wider study: Patient treatment consisted of intravenous ivuxolimab administration every 2 weeks at 0.01 to 10 mg/kg.

Deletions cut 1 base from V and 1 base from J, with 8 bases between. This CDR3 region has 14 residues. CDR1 and CDR2 (germline): SGHRS, YFSETQ. Repertoires were generated with immunoSEQ multiplex PCR, while TCRdb's copy carries only in-frame clones and drops some. There are approximately 58,000 clones in the sample; around 83% occur only once, and about 2.9% lies in the top ten. This sample comprised CD4+ or CD8+ T cells sorted from blood, obtained in a trial of the OX40 agonist ivuxolimab. The clonotype originates from an adult with an advanced solid tumor such as melanoma, head and neck, liver or kidney cancer. The chain employs TRBV5-1 and TRBJ1-1; possible D gene TRBD1, 6 bases. This CDR3 reads CASSLSGQNTEAFF. In DNA form, the CDR3 reads TGCGCCAGCAGCTTGTCGGGACAGAACACTGAAGCTTTCTTT.